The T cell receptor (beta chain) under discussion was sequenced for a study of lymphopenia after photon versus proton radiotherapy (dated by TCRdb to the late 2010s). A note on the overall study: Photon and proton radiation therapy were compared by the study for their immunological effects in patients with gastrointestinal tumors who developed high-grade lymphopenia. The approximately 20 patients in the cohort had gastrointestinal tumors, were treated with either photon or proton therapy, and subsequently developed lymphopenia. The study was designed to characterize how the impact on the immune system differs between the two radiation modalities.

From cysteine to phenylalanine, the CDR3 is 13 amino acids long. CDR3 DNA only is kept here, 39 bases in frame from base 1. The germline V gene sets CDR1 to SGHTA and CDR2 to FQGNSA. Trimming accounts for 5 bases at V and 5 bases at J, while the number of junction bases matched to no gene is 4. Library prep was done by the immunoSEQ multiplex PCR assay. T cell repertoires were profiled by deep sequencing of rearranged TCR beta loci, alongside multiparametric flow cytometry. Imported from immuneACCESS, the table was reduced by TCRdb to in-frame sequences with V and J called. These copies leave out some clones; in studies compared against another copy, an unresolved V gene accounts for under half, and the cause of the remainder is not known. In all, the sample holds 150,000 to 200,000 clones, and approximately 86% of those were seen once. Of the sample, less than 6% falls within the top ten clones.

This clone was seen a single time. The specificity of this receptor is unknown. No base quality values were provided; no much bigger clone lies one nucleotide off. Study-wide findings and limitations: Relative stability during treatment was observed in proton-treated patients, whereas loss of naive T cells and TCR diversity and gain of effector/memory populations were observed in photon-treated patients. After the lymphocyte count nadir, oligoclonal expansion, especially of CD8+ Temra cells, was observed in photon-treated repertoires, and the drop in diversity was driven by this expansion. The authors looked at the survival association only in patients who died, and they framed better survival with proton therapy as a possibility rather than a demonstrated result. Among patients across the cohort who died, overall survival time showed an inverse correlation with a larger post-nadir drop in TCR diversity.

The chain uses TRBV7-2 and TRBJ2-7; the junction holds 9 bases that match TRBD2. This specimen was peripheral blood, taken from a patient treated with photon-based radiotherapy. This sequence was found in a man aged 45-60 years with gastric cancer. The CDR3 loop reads CASSQGLANEQYF. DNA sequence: TGTGCCAGCAGCCAAGGACTAGCGAACGAGCAGTACTTC.